This is a list of T cell receptor beta chains from one sample in a study of shared clonotypes between healthy human individuals. Generated by immunoSEQ multiplex PCR, the TCRdb table keeps only in-frame clones and is missing some. This table has roughly 2,300,000 clones, 92% appearing once. The specimen sequenced was naive CD4+ T cells from PBMCs. The source is a young man in good health. Some clones in this sample may be carry-over from other donors' samples. Both conserved end residues are part of each CDR3. The order of the fields is V gene, J gene, D gene, clone size, CDR3 protein, CDR3 DNA. D genes are given only for firm matches. Expanded clones are given a class, and other clones once, few, many or no size at all.

TRBV28	TRBJ2-7	.	.	CASSSPPFYEQYF	TGTGCCAGCAGCTCCCCTCCCTTCTACGAGCAGTACTTC
TRBV19	TRBJ2-2	TRBD1	.	CASSLPGTGNTGELFF	TGTGCCAGTAGTTTGCCTGGGACAGGGAACACCGGGGAGCTGTTTTTT
TRBV4-1	TRBJ2-3	TRBD2	.	CASSHPSSGRFTDTQYF	TGCGCCAGCAGCCACCCCTCTAGCGGGAGGTTCACAGATACGCAGTATTTT
TRBV15	TRBJ1-1	.	.	CATSPRASTEAFF	TGTGCCACCAGCCCGAGGGCGTCCACTGAAGCTTTCTTT
TRBV29-1	TRBJ2-3	TRBD2	once	CSAKESSGRIADTQYF	TGCAGCGCTAAGGAGTCTAGCGGGAGGATCGCAGATACGCAGTATTTT
TRBV10-2	TRBJ2-1	.	.	CASSESRSASERYNEQFF	TGCGCCAGCAGTGAGTCGAGGTCGGCTAGCGAGCGCTACAATGAGCAGTTCTTC
TRBV18	TRBJ1-3	.	once	CASSPPERNTIYF	TGTGCCAGCTCACCACCGGAGAGAAACACCATATATTTT
TRBV29-1	TRBJ1-1	.	.	CSVEDGATLENTEAFF	TGCAGTGTTGAAGATGGGGCCACTCTTGAGAACACTGAAGCTTTCTTT
TRBV10-3	TRBJ2-7	.	.	CAISDLTGEAYEQYF	TGTGCCATCAGTGATCTCACAGGGGAGGCCTACGAGCAGTACTTC
TRBV19	TRBJ2-7	TRBD1	.	CATSGGQGLHEQYF	TGTGCCACCTCCGGGGGACAGGGTCTGCACGAGCAGTACTTC
TRBV11-2	TRBJ2-1	TRBD2	.	CASSFHGRGGYNEQFF	TGTGCCAGCAGCTTCCACGGGCGGGGGGGCTACAATGAGCAGTTCTTC
TRBV27	TRBJ2-7	TRBD2	.	CASSRIGETGLTHNTYEQYF	TGTGCCAGCAGCCGCATCGGGGAAACGGGACTAACACACAATACATACGAGCAGTACTTC
TRBV9	TRBJ2-2	.	.	CASSASPGGTGELFF	TGTGCCAGCAGCGCTTCCCCCGGGGGAACCGGGGAGCTGTTTTTT
TRBV20-1	TRBJ2-1	.	.	CSARNYEQFF	TGCAGTGCTAGGAACTATGAGCAGTTCTTC
TRBV6-5	TRBJ2-5	.	once	CASSPHGVGETQYF	TGTGCCAGCAGCCCCCATGGGGTGGGAGAGACCCAGTACTTC
TRBV10-1	TRBJ1-2	TRBD1	few	CASRLRFWGQESYGYTF	TGCGCCAGCAGGCTTAGGTTCTGGGGACAGGAGTCCTATGGCTACACCTTC
TRBV7-9	TRBJ1-1	.	.	CASRDMFRAQGPEAFF	TGTGCCAGCAGAGATATGTTTCGGGCCCAAGGGCCTGAAGCTTTCTTT
TRBV7-6	TRBJ1-1	.	.	CASSLGLGGSTEAFF	TGTGCCAGCAGCTTAGGTCTTGGGGGTTCGACTGAAGCTTTCTTT
TRBV28	TRBJ2-5	.	.	CASSLYRSRQETQYF	TGTGCCAGCAGTTTATACCGGAGCCGACAAGAGACCCAGTACTTC
TRBV28	TRBJ2-3	.	.	CASSTQGTDTQYF	TGTGCCAGCAGTACCCAGGGCACAGATACGCAGTATTTT
TRBV4-3	TRBJ1-2	TRBD1	.	CASSQARTGGAYGYTF	TGCGCCAGCAGCCAAGCACGGACAGGGGGCGCCTATGGCTACACCTTC
TRBV11-3	TRBJ2-1	TRBD2	.	CASSSEGHPGLGSNEQFF	TGTGCCAGCAGTAGTGAGGGTCACCCGGGACTAGGTTCCAATGAGCAGTTCTTC
TRBV5-4	TRBJ2-4	.	.	CASSLEGMDIQYF	TGTGCCAGCAGCTTGGAAGGGATGGACATTCAGTACTTC
TRBV9	TRBJ2-7	.	.	CASSVAPQGFSYEQYF	TGTGCCAGCAGCGTAGCCCCACAGGGCTTCTCCTACGAGCAGTACTTC
TRBV11-2	TRBJ2-3	TRBD2	.	CASSARLAGTDTQYF	TGTGCCAGCAGCGCGAGACTAGCGGGGACAGATACGCAGTATTTT
TRBV28	TRBJ2-2	TRBD1	.	CASSLGQGAGELFF	TGTGCCAGCAGTTTGGGCCAGGGGGCCGGGGAGCTGTTTTTT
TRBV29-1	TRBJ2-1	TRBD2	.	CSVGSGRVRNDEQFF	TGCAGCGTGGGGAGCGGGAGGGTTAGGAACGATGAGCAGTTCTTC
TRBV2	TRBJ1-2	TRBD1	once	CASSGDRVGGAGSNYGYTF	TGTGCCAGCAGTGGGGACCGGGTAGGGGGCGCGGGATCGAACTATGGCTACACCTTC
TRBV7-2	TRBJ2-1	.	once	CASSLVPPRGSNEQFF	TGTGCCAGCAGCTTAGTGCCCCCTCGGGGGAGCAATGAGCAGTTCTTC
TRBV6-1	TRBJ2-5	.	.	CASSEFRALGATEYF	TGTGCCAGCAGTGAATTTCGGGCGTTAGGAGCCACCGAGTACTTC
TRBV6-6	TRBJ1-4	TRBD1	.	CASTGGYYEKLFF	TGTGCCAGTACAGGGGGCTATTATGAAAAACTGTTTTTT
TRBV18	TRBJ1-2	.	.	CASSPEVSSRGNYGYTF	TGTGCCAGCTCACCAGAAGTTTCGAGCCGGGGTAACTATGGCTACACCTTC
TRBV6-1	TRBJ2-1	.	.	CASSRTGHEQFF	TGTGCCAGCAGTAGAACAGGGCATGAGCAGTTCTTC
TRBV11-2	TRBJ2-7	.	.	CASSLRHRDSLEQYF	TGTGCCAGCAGCTTACGTCACAGGGACTCCCTAGAGCAGTACTTC
TRBV4-2	TRBJ2-1	.	.	CASSLSRGHSYNEQFF	TGTGCCAGCAGCTTGTCCCGAGGCCATTCCTACAATGAGCAGTTCTTC
TRBV27	TRBJ2-2	TRBD2	.	CASGSAGLVARSTGELFF	TGTGCCAGCGGCTCCGCGGGACTAGTAGCGCGATCCACCGGGGAGCTGTTTTTT
TRBV18	TRBJ1-1	TRBD1	.	CASSPQGQGVSEAFF	TGTGCCAGCTCACCACAAGGACAGGGGGTGTCTGAAGCTTTCTTT
TRBV28	TRBJ2-7	.	.	CASRSFQYEQYF	TGTGCCAGCAGGTCTTTCCAGTACGAGCAGTACTTC
TRBV15	TRBJ2-3	.	.	CATSRVRSVTDTQYF	TGTGCCACCAGCAGAGTTCGCAGCGTCACCGATACGCAGTATTTT
TRBV5-1	TRBJ2-5	.	.	CASSLAGTGEETQYF	TGCGCCAGCAGCTTGGCCGGGACGGGTGAAGAGACCCAGTACTTC
TRBV15	TRBJ1-1	.	.	CATSRDSEAEAFF	TGTGCCACCAGCAGAGATAGCGAAGCTGAAGCTTTCTTT
TRBV28	TRBJ1-2	TRBD1	.	CASSLAGTAGGGYTF	TGTGCCAGCAGTTTAGCCGGGACAGCGGGGGGAGGCTACACCTTC
TRBV6-6	TRBJ1-1	.	.	CASSFSPMNTEAFF	TGTGCCAGCAGTTTCTCCCCCATGAACACTGAAGCTTTCTTT
TRBV5-1	TRBJ2-7	.	.	CASSFGRPGTYEQYF	TGCGCCAGCAGCTTCGGGCGCCCGGGGACCTACGAGCAGTACTTC
TRBV2	TRBJ2-5	.	.	CASTRYRAGETQYF	TGTGCCAGCACGAGGTACAGGGCTGGGGAGACCCAGTACTTC
TRBV11-2	TRBJ2-1	TRBD2	once	CASSFISGKGSYNEQFF	TGTGCCAGCAGCTTTATAAGCGGGAAGGGGTCCTACAATGAGCAGTTCTTC
TRBV5-4	TRBJ1-1	.	.	CASSSPIEGNTEAFF	TGTGCCAGCAGCTCCCCCATCGAGGGGAACACTGAAGCTTTCTTT
TRBV7-2	TRBJ2-3	TRBD1	.	CASSPRTGSTDTQYF	TGTGCCAGCAGCCCCCGGACAGGGAGCACAGATACGCAGTATTTT
TRBV5-1	TRBJ2-1	.	.	CASSWDLNSYNEQFF	TGCGCCAGCAGCTGGGACTTGAACTCCTACAATGAGCAGTTCTTC
TRBV7-9	TRBJ2-7	.	.	CASAVRGSSYEQYF	TGTGCCAGCGCCGTGCGGGGTAGCTCCTACGAGCAGTACTTC
TRBV7-3	TRBJ1-3	.	.	CASSLYSGNTIYF	TGTGCCAGCAGCTTATATAGCGGAAACACCATATATTTT
TRBV2	TRBJ2-1	.	.	CASSGGLGEQFF	TGTGCCAGCAGCGGCGGTTTAGGTGAGCAGTTCTTC
TRBV18	TRBJ1-1	.	.	CASSPRLIEMNTEAFF	TGTGCCAGCTCACCACGATTGATAGAGATGAACACTGAAGCTTTCTTT
TRBV6-5	TRBJ1-4	TRBD1	.	CASSWDRSNEKLFF	TGTGCCAGCAGTTGGGACAGATCTAATGAAAAACTGTTTTTT
TRBV7-9	TRBJ2-1	TRBD1	.	CASSFRQGVNEQFF	TGTGCCAGCAGCTTTCGACAGGGCGTCAATGAGCAGTTCTTC
TRBV4-1	TRBJ2-1	.	.	CASSQDRGRALNLGNEQFF	TGCGCCAGCAGCCAAGATAGGGGAAGGGCTTTAAATTTAGGAAATGAGCAGTTCTTC
TRBV23-1	TRBJ2-7	.	.	CASSQSRVRESSYEQYF	TGCGCCAGCAGTCAATCTCGGGTCAGGGAGAGCTCCTACGAGCAGTACTTC
TRBV2	TRBJ1-4	TRBD1	.	CASTPRGPGQPNEKLFF	TGTGCCAGCACTCCGAGGGGCCCGGGACAGCCAAATGAAAAACTGTTTTTT
TRBV7-3	TRBJ2-1	TRBD2	.	CASSSTPSGKPYNEQFF	TGTGCCAGCAGCTCTACCCCTAGCGGTAAGCCCTACAATGAGCAGTTCTTC